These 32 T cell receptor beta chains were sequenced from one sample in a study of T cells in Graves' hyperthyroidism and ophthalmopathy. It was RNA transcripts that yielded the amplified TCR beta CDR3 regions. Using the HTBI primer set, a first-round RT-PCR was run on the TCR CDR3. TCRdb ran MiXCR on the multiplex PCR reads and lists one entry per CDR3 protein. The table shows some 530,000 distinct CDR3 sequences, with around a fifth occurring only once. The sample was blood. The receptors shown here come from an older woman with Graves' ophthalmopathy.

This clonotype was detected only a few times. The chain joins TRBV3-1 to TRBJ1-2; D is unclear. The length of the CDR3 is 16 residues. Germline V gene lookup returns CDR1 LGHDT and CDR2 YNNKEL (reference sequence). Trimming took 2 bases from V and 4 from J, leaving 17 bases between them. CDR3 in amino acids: CASSQSREGSGYGYTF. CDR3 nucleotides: TGTGCCAGCAGCCAATCCCGGGAGGGCAGCGGCTATGGCTACACCTTC.

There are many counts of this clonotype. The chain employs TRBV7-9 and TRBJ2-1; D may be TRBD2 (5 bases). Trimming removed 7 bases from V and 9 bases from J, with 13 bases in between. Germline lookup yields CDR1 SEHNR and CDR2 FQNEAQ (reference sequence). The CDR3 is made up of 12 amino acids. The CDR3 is CASTQLGSEQFF. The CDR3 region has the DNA TGTGCCAGCACCCAACTGGGGAGTGAGCAGTTCTTC.

The CDR3 here is CASTPKPWSHEQYF. DNA of the CDR3: TGTGCCAGTACCCCCAAGCCCTGGAGTCACGAGCAGTACTTC. The chain combines TRBV19 with TRBJ2-7; no clear D gene. Germline V gene lookup returns CDR1 LNHDA and CDR2 SQIVND (reference sequence). V was shortened by 7 bases and J by 5 bases, with 18 bases between the two germline ends. This CDR3 contains 14 residues.

The CDR3 DNA is TGTGCCAGCAGCTTGAGGGCGGAAGAGACCCAGTACTTC. This translates into CASSLRAEETQYF. The gene calls are TRBV5-5 and TRBJ2-5; D is ambiguous. The CDR3 has 13 residues. Trimming cost V 1 base and J 3 bases, with 7 bases left between them. Germline V CDR1 and CDR2: SGHKS, YYEKEE (reference sequence). The entire variable domain, with the rest obtained from reference TRBV5-5 and TRBJ2-5, is as follows: DAGVTQSPTHLIKTRGQQVTLRCSPISGHKSVSWYQQVLGQGPQFIFQYYEKEERGRGNFPDRFSARQFPNYSSELNVNALLLGDSALYLCASSLRAEETQYFGPGTRLLVL.

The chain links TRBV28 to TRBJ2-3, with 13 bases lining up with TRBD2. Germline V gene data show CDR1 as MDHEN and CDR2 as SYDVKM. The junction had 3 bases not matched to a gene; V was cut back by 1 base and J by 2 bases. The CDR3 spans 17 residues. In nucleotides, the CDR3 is TGTGCCAGCAGTTTATCGGGACTAGCGGGATTCACAGATACGCAGTATTTT. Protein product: CASSLSGLAGFTDTQYF. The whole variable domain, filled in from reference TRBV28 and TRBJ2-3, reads DVKVTQSSRYLVKRTGEKVFLECVQDMDHENMFWYRQDPGLGLRLIYFSYDVKMKEKGDIPEGYSVSREKKERFSLILESASTNQTSMYLCASSLSGLAGFTDTQYFGPGTRLTVL.

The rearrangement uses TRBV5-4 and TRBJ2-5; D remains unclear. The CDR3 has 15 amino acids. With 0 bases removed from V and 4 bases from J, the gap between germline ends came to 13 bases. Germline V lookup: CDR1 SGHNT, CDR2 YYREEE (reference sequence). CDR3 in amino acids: CASSLETNSLETQYF. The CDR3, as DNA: TGTGCCAGCAGCTTGGAAACCAACAGCCTAGAGACCCAGTACTTC.

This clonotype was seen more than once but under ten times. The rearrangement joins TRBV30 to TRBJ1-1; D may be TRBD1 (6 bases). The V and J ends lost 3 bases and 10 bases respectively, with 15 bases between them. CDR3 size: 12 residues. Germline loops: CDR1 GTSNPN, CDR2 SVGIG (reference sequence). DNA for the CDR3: TGTGCCTGGAGCCCTACAGGGCTGGGAGCTTTCTTT. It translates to CAWSPTGLGAFF.

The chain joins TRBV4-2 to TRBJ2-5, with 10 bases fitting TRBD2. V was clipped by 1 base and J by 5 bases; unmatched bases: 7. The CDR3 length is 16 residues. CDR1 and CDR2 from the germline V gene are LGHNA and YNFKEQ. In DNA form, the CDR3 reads TGTGCCAGCAGCCAAGTATCTTCTAGCGGGAGTGAGACCCAGTACTTC. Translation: CASSQVSSSGSETQYF.

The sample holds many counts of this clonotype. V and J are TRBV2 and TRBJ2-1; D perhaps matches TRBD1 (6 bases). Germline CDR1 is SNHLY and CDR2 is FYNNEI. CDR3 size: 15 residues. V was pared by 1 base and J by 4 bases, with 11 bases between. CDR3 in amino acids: CASSEGRGAYNEQFF. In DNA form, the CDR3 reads TGTGCCAGCAGTGAAGGCAGGGGAGCATACAATGAGCAGTTCTTC. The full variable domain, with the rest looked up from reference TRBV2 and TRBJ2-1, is EPEVTQTPSHQVTQMGQEVILRCVPISNHLYFYWYRQILGQKVEFLVSFYNNEISEKSEIFDDQFSVERPDGSNFTLKIRSTKLEDSAMYFCASSEGRGAYNEQFFGPGTRLTVL.

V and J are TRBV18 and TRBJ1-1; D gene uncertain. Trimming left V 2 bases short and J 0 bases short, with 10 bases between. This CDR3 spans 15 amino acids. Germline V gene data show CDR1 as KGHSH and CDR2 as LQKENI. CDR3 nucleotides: TGTGCCAGCTCACCAGGGTCAGGCCTGAACACTGAAGCTTTCTTT. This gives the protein CASSPGSGLNTEAFF.

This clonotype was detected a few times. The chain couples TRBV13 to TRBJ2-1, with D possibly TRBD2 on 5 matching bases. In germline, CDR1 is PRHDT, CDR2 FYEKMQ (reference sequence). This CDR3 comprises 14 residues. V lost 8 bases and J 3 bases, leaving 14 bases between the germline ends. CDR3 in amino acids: CASLRALHYNEQFF. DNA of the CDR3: TGTGCCAGCCTGCGGGCGCTCCACTACAATGAGCAGTTCTTC.

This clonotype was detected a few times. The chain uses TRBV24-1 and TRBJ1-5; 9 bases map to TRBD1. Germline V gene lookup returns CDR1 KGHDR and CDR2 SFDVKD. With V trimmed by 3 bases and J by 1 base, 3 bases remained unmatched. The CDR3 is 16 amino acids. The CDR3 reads CATSDAGQGSNQPQHF. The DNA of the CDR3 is TGTGCCACCAGTGATGCGGGACAGGGCAGCAATCAGCCCCAGCATTTT.

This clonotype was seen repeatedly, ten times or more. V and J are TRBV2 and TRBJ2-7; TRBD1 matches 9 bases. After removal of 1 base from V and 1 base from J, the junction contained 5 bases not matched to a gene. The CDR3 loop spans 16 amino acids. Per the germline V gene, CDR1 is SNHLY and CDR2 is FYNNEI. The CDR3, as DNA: TGTGCCAGCAGTGAAGGCAGACAGGGGGAATCCTACGAGCAGTACTTC. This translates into CASSEGRQGESYEQYF.

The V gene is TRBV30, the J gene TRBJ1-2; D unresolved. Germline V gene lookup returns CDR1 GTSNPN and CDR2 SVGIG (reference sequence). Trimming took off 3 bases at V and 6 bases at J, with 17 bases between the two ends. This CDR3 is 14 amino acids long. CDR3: CAWSGPALGNGYTF. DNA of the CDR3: TGTGCCTGGAGCGGACCCGCCTTGGGGAATGGCTACACCTTC.

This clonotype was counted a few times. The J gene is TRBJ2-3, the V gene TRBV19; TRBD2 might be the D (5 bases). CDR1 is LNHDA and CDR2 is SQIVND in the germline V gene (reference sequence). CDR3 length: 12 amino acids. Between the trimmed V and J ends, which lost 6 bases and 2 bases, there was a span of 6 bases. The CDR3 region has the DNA TGTGCCAGTAGGGGAGACACAGATACGCAGTATTTT. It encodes CASRGDTDTQYF.

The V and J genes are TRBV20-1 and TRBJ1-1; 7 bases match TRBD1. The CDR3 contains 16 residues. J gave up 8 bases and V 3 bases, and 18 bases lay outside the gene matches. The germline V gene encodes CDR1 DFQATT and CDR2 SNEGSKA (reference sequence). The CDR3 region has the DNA TGCAGTGCTAGTACATTAATGGGCAGGGGGGTCAAAGAAGCTTTCTTT. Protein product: CSASTLMGRGVKEAFF.

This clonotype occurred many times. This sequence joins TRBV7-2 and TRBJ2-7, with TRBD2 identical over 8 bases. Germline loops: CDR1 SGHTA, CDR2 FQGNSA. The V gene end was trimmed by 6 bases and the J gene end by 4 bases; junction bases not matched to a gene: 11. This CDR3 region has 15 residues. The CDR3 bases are TGTGCCAGCAGTAAAGAGCGGGAGAGGCAGTACGAGCAGTACTTC. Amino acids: CASSKERERQYEQYF.

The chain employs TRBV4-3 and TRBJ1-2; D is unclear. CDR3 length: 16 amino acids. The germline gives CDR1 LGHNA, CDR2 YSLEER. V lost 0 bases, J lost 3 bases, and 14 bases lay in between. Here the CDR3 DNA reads TGCGCCAGCAGCCAAGATCTGGGCACAGATGACTATGGCTACACCTTC. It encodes CASSQDLGTDDYGYTF.

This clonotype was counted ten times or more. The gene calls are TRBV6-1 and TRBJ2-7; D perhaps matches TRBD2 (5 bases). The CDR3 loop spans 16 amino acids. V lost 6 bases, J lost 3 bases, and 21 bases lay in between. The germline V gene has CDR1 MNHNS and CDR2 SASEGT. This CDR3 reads CASREKEGVIGYEQYF. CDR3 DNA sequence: TGTGCCAGCAGGGAAAAAGAGGGAGTAATCGGCTACGAGCAGTACTTC.

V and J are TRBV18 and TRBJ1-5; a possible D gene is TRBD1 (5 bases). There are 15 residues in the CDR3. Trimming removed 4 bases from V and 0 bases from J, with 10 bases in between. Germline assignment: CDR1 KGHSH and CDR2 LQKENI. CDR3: CASSRGTDSNQPQHF. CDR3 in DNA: TGTGCCAGCTCACGAGGGACGGATAGCAATCAGCCCCAGCATTTT.

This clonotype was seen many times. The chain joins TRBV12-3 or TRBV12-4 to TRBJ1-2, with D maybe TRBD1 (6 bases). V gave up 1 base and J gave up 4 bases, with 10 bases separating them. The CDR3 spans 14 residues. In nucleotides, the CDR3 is TGTGCCAGCAGTTTAGGCAGGGGAACCTATGGCTACACCTTC. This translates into CASSLGRGTYGYTF.

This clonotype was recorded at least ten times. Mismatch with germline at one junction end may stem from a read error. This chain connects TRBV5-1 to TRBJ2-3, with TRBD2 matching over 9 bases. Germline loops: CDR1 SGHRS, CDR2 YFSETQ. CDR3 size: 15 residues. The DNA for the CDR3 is TGTGCCAGCAGTTCGCTAGCGGGAAGCACAGATACGCAGTATTTT. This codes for CASSSLAGSTDTQYF. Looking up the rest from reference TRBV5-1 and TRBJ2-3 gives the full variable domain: KAGVTQTPRYLIKTRGQQVTLSCSPISGHRSVSWYQQTPGQGLQFLFEYFSETQRNKGNFPGRFSGRQFSNSRSEMNVSTLELGDSALYLCASSSLAGSTDTQYFGPGTRLTVL.

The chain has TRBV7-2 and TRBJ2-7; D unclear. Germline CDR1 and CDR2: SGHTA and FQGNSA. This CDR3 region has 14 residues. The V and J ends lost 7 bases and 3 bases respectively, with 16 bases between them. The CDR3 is CASTRPAENYEQYF. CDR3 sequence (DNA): TGTGCCAGCACCCGCCCGGCGGAAAACTACGAGCAGTACTTC.

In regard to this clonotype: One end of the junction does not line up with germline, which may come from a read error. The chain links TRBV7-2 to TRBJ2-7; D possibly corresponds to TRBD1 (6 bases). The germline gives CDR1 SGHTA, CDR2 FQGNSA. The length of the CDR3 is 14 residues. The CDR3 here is CASSQAGQIYEQYF. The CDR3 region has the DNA TGCGCCAGCAGCCAAGCCGGACAGATCTACGAGCAGTACTTC.

Here the CDR3 reads CASLPDRTGGEQFF. The DNA for the CDR3 is TGTGCCAGCCTTCCGGACAGGACGGGGGGTGAGCAGTTCTTC. V and J are TRBV6-1 and TRBJ2-1, with D perhaps being TRBD1 or TRBD2 (7 bases each). This CDR3 has 14 residues. Germline assignment: CDR1 MNHNS and CDR2 SASEGT. V lost 8 bases, J lost 9 bases, and 20 bases lay in between.

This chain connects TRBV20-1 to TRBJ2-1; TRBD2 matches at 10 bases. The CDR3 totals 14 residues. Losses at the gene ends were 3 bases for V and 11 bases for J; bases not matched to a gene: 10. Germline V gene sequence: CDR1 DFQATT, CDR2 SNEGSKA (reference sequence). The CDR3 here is CSASSSGSYRQQFF. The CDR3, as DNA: TGCAGTGCTAGCTCTAGCGGGAGTTATCGCCAGCAGTTCTTC.

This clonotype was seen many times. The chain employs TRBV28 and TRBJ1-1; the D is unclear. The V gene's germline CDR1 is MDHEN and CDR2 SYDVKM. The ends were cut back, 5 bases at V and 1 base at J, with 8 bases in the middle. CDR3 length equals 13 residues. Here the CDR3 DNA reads TGTGCCAGCAGTACAAAGGGGAACACTGAAGCTTTCTTT. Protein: CASSTKGNTEAFF. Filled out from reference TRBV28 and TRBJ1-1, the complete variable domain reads DVKVTQSSRYLVKRTGEKVFLECVQDMDHENMFWYRQDPGLGLRLIYFSYDVKMKEKGDIPEGYSVSREKKERFSLILESASTNQTSMYLCASSTKGNTEAFFGQGTRLTVV.

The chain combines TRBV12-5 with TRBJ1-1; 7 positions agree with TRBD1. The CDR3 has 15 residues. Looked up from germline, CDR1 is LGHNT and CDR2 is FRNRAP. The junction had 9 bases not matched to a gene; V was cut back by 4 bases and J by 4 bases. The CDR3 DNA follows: TGTGCTAGTGGTTACCCGACAGGGATGGGCACTGAAGCTTTCTTT. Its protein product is CASGYPTGMGTEAFF.

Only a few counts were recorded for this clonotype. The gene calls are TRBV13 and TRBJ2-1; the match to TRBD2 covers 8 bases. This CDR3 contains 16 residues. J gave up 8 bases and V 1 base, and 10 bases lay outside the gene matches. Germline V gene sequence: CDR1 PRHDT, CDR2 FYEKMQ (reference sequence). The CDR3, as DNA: TGTGCCAGCAGCTTAGTGTCGGGACTAGGAAGGCATGAGCAGTTCTTC. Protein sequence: CASSLVSGLGRHEQFF.

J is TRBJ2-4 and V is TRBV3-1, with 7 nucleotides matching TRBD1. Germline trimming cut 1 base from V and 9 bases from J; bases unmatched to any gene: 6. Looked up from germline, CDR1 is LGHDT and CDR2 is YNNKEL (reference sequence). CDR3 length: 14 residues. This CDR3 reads CASSQVVQGVIQYF. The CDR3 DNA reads TGTGCCAGCAGCCAAGTGGTTCAGGGGGTCATTCAGTACTTC.

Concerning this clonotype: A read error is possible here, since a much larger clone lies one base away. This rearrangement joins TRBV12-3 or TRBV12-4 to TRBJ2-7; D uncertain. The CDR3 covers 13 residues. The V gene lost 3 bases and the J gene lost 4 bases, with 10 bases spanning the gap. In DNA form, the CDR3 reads TGTGCCAGCAGTTTTCCAGCCGGGTACGAGCAGTACTTC. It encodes CASSFPAGYEQYF.

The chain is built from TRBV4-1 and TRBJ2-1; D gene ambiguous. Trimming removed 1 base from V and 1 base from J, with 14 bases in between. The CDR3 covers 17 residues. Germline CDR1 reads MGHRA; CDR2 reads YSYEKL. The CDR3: CASSQVDLGLSYNEQFF. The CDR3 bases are TGCGCCAGCAGCCAAGTCGATTTGGGATTATCCTACAATGAGCAGTTCTTC.